The 27 T cell receptor beta chains in this list originate from one sample, sequenced in a study of cytomegalovirus exposure and HLA in healthy donors. Primers for the PCR totalled 60 Vbeta and 13 Jbeta. The protocol was immunoSEQ multiplex PCR, while the TCRdb copy is restricted to in-frame clones and leaves out a portion. The table records 150,000 to 200,000 clones, 60% to 80% of them present only once. Sequencing was performed on PBMCs. These receptors were collected from a man aged 50 or older in good health and CMV-seropositive.

This chain connects TRBV19 to TRBJ2-1; TRBD2 matches 14 bases. CDR3 length: 17 amino acids. Germline CDR1 is LNHDA and CDR2 is SQIVND (reference sequence). V was pared by 6 bases and J by 0 bases, with 4 bases of the junction left unmatched. CDR3 residues: CASRGTSGGLSYNEQFF. In DNA form, the CDR3 reads TGTGCCAGTAGAGGGACTAGCGGGGGCCTCTCCTACAATGAGCAGTTCTTC.

The chain uses TRBV9 and TRBJ2-5, with 9 bases identical to TRBD1. CDR1 is SGDLS, CDR2 YYNGEE, per germline. V gave up 7 bases and J gave up 1 base; unmatched junction bases: 8. This CDR3 is 15 amino acids long. The CDR3 DNA follows: TGTGCCAGCGGACAGGGGCAAACCCCCCAAGAGACCCAGTACTTC. Translation gives CASGQGQTPQETQYF.

This CDR3 reads CASSLNGEGTADHTQYF. As DNA, the CDR3 is TGTGCCAGCAGCTTAAATGGGGAAGGGACAGCCGACCATACGCAGTATTTT. The genes are TRBV21-1 and TRBJ2-3; the table's TRBD1 call for D was not verified on the DNA. TRBV21-1 is labeled a pseudogene. The CDR3 has 17 residues.

This rearrangement joins TRBV6-1 to TRBJ2-3, with 10 bases fitting TRBD2. The CDR3 consists of 16 residues. The germline gives CDR1 MNHNS, CDR2 SASEGT. After removal of 3 bases from V and 0 bases from J, the junction contained 3 bases not matched to a gene. CDR3 in DNA: TGTGCCAGCAGTGACATAGCGGGGGGTAGCACAGATACGCAGTATTTT. Its protein product is CASSDIAGGSTDTQYF.

The chain has TRBV4-1 and TRBJ2-5; 8 bases align to TRBD1. The CDR3 is 15 residues long. The J segment lost 5 bases and the V segment lost 1 base, leaving 6 bases of the junction unmatched. In germline, CDR1 is MGHRA, CDR2 YSYEKL. CDR3 in DNA: TGCGCCAGCAGCCAAGGTCAGGGGGCGTGGGAGACCCAGTACTTC. It translates to CASSQGQGAWETQYF.

The rearrangement links TRBV6-5 to TRBJ1-1, with TRBD1 as a possible D gene (6 bases). Trimming removed 0 bases from V and 1 base from J, with 6 bases in between. This CDR3 comprises 14 residues. Germline V gene lookup returns CDR1 MNHEY and CDR2 SVGAGI. CDR3 bases: TGTGCCAGCAGTTACTCGGACAGGAACACTGAAGCTTTCTTT. Its protein product is CASSYSDRNTEAFF.

V and J are TRBV30 and TRBJ1-2; D might be TRBD1 (6 bases). CDR1 is GTSNPN, CDR2 SVGIG, per germline (reference sequence). CDR3 size: 14 residues. V was pared by 4 bases and J by 8 bases, with 20 bases between. CDR3 protein: CAWTGGGGLGGYTF. CDR3 bases: TGTGCCTGGACCGGAGGGGGGGGGCTTGGCGGCTACACCTTC.

The count of this clone is one. The V call is TRBV7-6, the J call TRBJ2-5; no reliable D call. Trimming shortened V by 4 bases and J by 2 bases, and 8 bases separated the two germline ends. Germline V gene data show CDR1 as SGHVS and CDR2 as FNYEAQ. This CDR3 has 13 residues. The chain's CDR3 is CASSSLLQETQYF. The CDR3 DNA reads TGTGCCAGCAGCTCCCTCCTTCAAGAGACCCAGTACTTC.

The genes are TRBV4-1 and TRBJ1-4; TRBD1 agrees at 8 bases. Germline V CDR1 and CDR2: MGHRA, YSYEKL. Trimming cost V 9 bases and J 5 bases; bases outside gene matches: 8. The CDR3 consists of 14 residues. The CDR3 DNA follows: TGCGCCAGTAACAGACAGGGGAGGAATGAAAAACTGTTTTTT. Protein product: CASNRQGRNEKLFF.

J is TRBJ2-5 and V is TRBV7-2, with TRBD1 matching over 9 bases. The DNA end favors TRBJ2-7, so the J call may be wrong. The CDR3 is made up of 15 amino acids. The germline gives CDR1 SGHTA, CDR2 FQGNSA. CDR3 in amino acids: CASSQQDRGSYEQYF. DNA for the CDR3: TGTGCCAGCAGTCAACAAGACAGGGGGTCCTACGAGCAGTACTTC.

This clone was seen a few times. The chain uses TRBV5-1 and TRBJ2-5; D perhaps matches TRBD2 (6 bases). The CDR3 spans 16 residues. Deletions cut 2 bases from V and 5 bases from J, with 19 bases between. CDR1 and CDR2 from the germline V gene are SGHRS and YFSETQ. CDR3 sequence (DNA): TGCGCCAGCAGCTTAGGACGGGACTCTGCGATGGAGACCCAGTACTTC. This codes for CASSLGRDSAMETQYF. Using reference TRBV5-1 and TRBJ2-5 for the parts outside the CDR3, the full variable domain is KAGVTQTPRYLIKTRGQQVTLSCSPISGHRSVSWYQQTPGQGLQFLFEYFSETQRNKGNFPGRFSGRQFSNSRSEMNVSTLELGDSALYLCASSLGRDSAMETQYFGPGTRLLVL.

The gene calls are TRBV9 and TRBJ1-3; D not certain. Per germline, CDR1 SGDLS and CDR2 YYNGEE. Trimming cost V 0 bases and J 0 bases, with 7 bases left between them. The CDR3 is 15 amino acids. CDR3 region: CASSVGTVSGNTIYF. CDR3 in DNA: TGTGCCAGCAGCGTAGGAACAGTCTCTGGAAACACCATATATTTT.

This clone has only one observation. This sequence joins TRBV19 and TRBJ2-7; 8 bases agree with TRBD2. The CDR3 is made up of 14 amino acids. V trimming: 5 bases; J trimming: 0 bases; junction bases outside the gene matches: 3. Germline V gene lookup returns CDR1 LNHDA and CDR2 SQIVND (reference sequence). CDR3 amino acids: CASSLSGDSYEQYF. The DNA of the CDR3 is TGTGCCAGTAGTCTTAGCGGGGACTCCTACGAGCAGTACTTC.

J is TRBJ2-4 and V is TRBV28; D perhaps matches TRBD2 (5 bases). This CDR3 spans 18 amino acids. Germline V gene lookup returns CDR1 MDHEN and CDR2 SYDVKM. V lost 5 bases to trimming and J lost 0 bases, with 20 bases between them. This CDR3 is CASSMLDGLTLAKNIQYF. The CDR3 DNA follows: TGTGCCAGCAGTATGCTGGACGGACTGACTCTAGCCAAAAACATTCAGTACTTC.

The chain carries TRBV7-3 and TRBJ1-3, with a tentative D call TRBD1 (6 bases). This CDR3 spans 14 amino acids. Trimming shortened V by 5 bases and J by 4 bases, and 12 bases separated the two germline ends. Germline-derived CDR1 and CDR2 are SGHTA and FQGTGA. The CDR3 DNA reads as TGTGCCAGCAGCCAGGGGTCGCGGGGAAACACCATATATTTT. It is translated as CASSQGSRGNTIYF.

The gene calls are TRBV11-2 and TRBJ1-1; D not resolved. CDR1 is SGHAT and CDR2 is FQNNGV in the germline V gene. Trimming took off 0 bases at V and 6 bases at J, with 8 bases between the two ends. This CDR3 contains 13 residues. The CDR3 DNA reads TGTGCCAGCAGCTTAGAACCGGGATCTGAAGCTTTCTTT. Residues: CASSLEPGSEAFF.

Concerning this clone: Germline and junction disagree at one end, which may indicate a read error. The chain recombines TRBV6-5 with TRBJ1-2; D gene unclear. The CDR3 has 14 residues. The germline V gene has CDR1 MNHEY and CDR2 SVGAGI. The DNA for the CDR3 is TGTGCCAGCAGTTACTCGAGCGAAAACTGTGGCTACACCTTC. It translates to CASSYSSENCGYTF.

The gene calls are TRBV7-9 and TRBJ1-5; tentative D call: TRBD1 (5 bases). V lost 0 bases to trimming and J lost 4 bases, with 13 bases between them. The CDR3 consists of 16 residues. Per the germline V gene, CDR1 is SEHNR and CDR2 is FQNEAQ (reference sequence). DNA of the CDR3: TGTGCCAGCAGCTTAGCGGCAACAGGCCCAAATCAGCCCCAGCATTTT. It translates to CASSLAATGPNQPQHF.

This chain joins TRBV27 and TRBJ2-7, with TRBD1 matching over 8 bases. The CDR3 sequence is 15 residues long. Losses at the gene ends were 5 bases for V and 2 bases for J; bases not matched to a gene: 8. Germline V gene lookup returns CDR1 MNHEY and CDR2 SMNVEV (reference sequence). CDR3 loop: CASSPPGQDAYEQYF. As DNA, the CDR3 is TGTGCCAGCAGTCCTCCGGGACAGGACGCCTACGAGCAGTACTTC.

The chain is built from TRBV4-1 and TRBJ1-2; 9 bases line up with TRBD1. Germline CDR1 reads MGHRA; CDR2 reads YSYEKL. The CDR3 spans 16 residues. J was trimmed by 6 bases and V by 0 bases; bases with no gene match: 8. DNA of the CDR3: TGCGCCAGCAGCCAAGAAGGGCGGGACAGGGTGAATGGCTACACCTTC. Translated: CASSQEGRDRVNGYTF.

The V and J genes are TRBV30 and TRBJ1-5, with 7 bases identical to TRBD1. Germline V gene sequence: CDR1 GTSNPN, CDR2 SVGIG (reference sequence). The CDR3 contains 13 residues. The V and J ends lost 3 bases and 4 bases, in that order; junction bases with no gene match: 3. For the CDR3, the DNA is TGTGCCTGGAGCCGGGACAGAAATCAGCCCCAGCATTTT. This encodes CAWSRDRNQPQHF.

The V and J genes are TRBV9 and TRBJ2-3; possible D gene TRBD2, 7 bases. V was shortened by 3 bases and J by 5 bases, with 19 bases between the two germline ends. The CDR3 covers 16 residues. The germline V gene has CDR1 SGDLS and CDR2 YYNGEE. CDR3: CASSEPIGGGGDTQYF. In nucleotides, the CDR3 is TGTGCCAGCAGCGAACCTATAGGGGGGGGTGGAGATACGCAGTATTTT.

This chain joins TRBV5-1 and TRBJ1-3, with 8 nucleotides matching TRBD1. The CDR3 sequence is 16 residues long. Germline-derived CDR1 and CDR2 are SGHRS and YFSETQ. V lost 6 bases and J lost 0; bases outside the gene matches: 8. CDR3 bases: TGCGCCAGCAACCCCGGGACAGGTTACTCTGGAAACACCATATATTTT. It codes for CASNPGTGYSGNTIYF.

This clone was picked up one time. The chain links TRBV21-1 to TRBJ2-7; the table calls TRBD1, which could not be checked here. TRBV21-1 is given as a pseudogene. The CDR3 totals 18 residues. In DNA form, the CDR3 reads TGTGCCAGCAGACAGGGATTGACCCCGGGACAGCGTTCCTACGAGCAGTACTTC. It specifies CASRQGLTPGQRSYEQYF.

This chain connects TRBV5-6 to TRBJ1-5, with unresolved D. CDR3 length: 17 residues. Trimming removed 0 bases at V and 0 bases at J, with 13 bases between. Germline V gives CDR1 SGHDT, CDR2 YYEEEE. The CDR3 spells CASSLAGVANSNQPQHF. In DNA, the CDR3 is TGTGCCAGCAGCTTGGCCGGGGTGGCAAATAGCAATCAGCCCCAGCATTTT.

This rearrangement joins TRBV7-2 to TRBJ1-4; 8 bases map to TRBD1. Trimming at V came to 2 bases and at J to 7 bases, leaving 3 bases not matched to a gene. The CDR3 sequence is 14 residues long. Germline CDR1 reads SGHTA; CDR2 reads FQGNSA. CDR3 sequence: CASSLTGGIEKLFF. CDR3 DNA sequence: TGTGCCAGCAGCTTAACAGGGGGAATTGAAAAACTGTTTTTT.

V and J are TRBV30 and TRBJ2-3; maybe TRBD2 (6 bases). V was clipped by 2 bases and J by 5 bases, with 20 bases between them. Germline values: CDR1 GTSNPN, CDR2 SVGIG (reference sequence). This CDR3 contains 16 residues. CDR3 coding DNA: TGTGCCTGGAGTCTCTGGGACTCCCAGGGAGGAGATACGCAGTATTTT. Residues: CAWSLWDSQGGDTQYF.